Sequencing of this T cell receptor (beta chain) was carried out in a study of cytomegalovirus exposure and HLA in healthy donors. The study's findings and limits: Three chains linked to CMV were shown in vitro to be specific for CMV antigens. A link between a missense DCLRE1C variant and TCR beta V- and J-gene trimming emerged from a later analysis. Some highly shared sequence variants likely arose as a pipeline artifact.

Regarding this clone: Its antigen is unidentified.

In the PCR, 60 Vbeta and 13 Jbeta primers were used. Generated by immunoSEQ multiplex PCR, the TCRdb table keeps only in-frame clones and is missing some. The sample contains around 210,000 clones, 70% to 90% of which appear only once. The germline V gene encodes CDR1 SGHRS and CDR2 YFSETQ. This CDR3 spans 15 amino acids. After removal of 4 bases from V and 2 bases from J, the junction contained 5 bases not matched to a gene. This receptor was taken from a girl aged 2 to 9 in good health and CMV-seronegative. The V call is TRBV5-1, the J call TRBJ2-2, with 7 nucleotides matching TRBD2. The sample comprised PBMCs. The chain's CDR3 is CASSLSGLNTGELFF. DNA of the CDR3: TGCGCCAGCAGCCTTAGCGGGCTTAACACCGGGGAGCTGTTTTTT.